This entry features one TCR beta chain sequence. Its target is unknown. Trimming took 2 bases from V and 2 from J; bases not matched to a gene: 3. The CDR3 covers 16 residues. Germline lookup yields CDR1 MNHEY and CDR2 SVGAGI. Time point reported: patch test 2, 6 weeks after DPC sensitization. Treatment in this sample: therapeutic diphenylcyclopropenone sensitization with weekly scalp DPC. These data originate in a study of human T cells and chemical hapten exposure. MiXCR, run by TCRdb on the RACE reads, gives a single entry per CDR3 protein. The table lists about 350,000 distinct CDR3 sequences, about 6% of them singletons, with around 6% in the top ten. Study findings and constraints: Significantly more large CDR3 similarity clusters arose among expanded TCRs than among controls.

The receptor's source is a young woman with alopecia areata. Some clones in this sample may be carry-over from other donors' samples. The V and J genes are TRBV6-5 and TRBJ2-3, with 11 bases aligning to TRBD2. The specimen comprised whole blood, sampled in connection with sensitization to the hapten diphenylcyclopropenone (DPC). The CDR3 is CASSYASGGITDTQYF. CDR3 in DNA: TGTGCCAGCAGTTACGCTAGCGGGGGGATCACAGATACGCAGTATTTT.